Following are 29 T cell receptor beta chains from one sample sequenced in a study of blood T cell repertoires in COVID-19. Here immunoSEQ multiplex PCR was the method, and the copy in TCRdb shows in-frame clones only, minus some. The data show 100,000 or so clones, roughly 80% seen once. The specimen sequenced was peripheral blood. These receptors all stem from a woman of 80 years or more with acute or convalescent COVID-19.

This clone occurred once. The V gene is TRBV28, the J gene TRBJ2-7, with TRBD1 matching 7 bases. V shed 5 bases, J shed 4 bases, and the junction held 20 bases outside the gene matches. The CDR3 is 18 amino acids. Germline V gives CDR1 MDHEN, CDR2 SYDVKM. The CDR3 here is CASSPYKRDSFLEYEQYF. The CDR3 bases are TGTGCCAGCAGTCCGTATAAGAGGGACAGTTTTTTAGAGTACGAGCAGTACTTC.

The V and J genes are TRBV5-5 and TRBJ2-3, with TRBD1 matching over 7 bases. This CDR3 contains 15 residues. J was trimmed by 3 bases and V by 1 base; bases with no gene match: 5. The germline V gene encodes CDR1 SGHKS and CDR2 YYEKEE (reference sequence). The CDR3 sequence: CASSLRDSGTDTQYF. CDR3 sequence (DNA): TGTGCCAGCAGCTTGCGGGACAGTGGGACAGATACGCAGTATTTT.

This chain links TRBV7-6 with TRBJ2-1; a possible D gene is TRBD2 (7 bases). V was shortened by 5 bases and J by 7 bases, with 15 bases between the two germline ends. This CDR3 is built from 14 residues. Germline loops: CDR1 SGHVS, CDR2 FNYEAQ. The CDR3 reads CASSNRGGGNEQFF. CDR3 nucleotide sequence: TGTGCCAGCAGCAACCGGGGAGGGGGGAATGAGCAGTTCTTC. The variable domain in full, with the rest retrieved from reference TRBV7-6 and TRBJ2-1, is GAGVSQSPRYKVTKRGQDVALRCDPISGHVSLYWYRQALGQGPEFLTYFNYEAQQDKSGLPNDRFSAERPEGSISTLTIQRTEQRDSAMYRCASSNRGGGNEQFFGPGTRLTVL.

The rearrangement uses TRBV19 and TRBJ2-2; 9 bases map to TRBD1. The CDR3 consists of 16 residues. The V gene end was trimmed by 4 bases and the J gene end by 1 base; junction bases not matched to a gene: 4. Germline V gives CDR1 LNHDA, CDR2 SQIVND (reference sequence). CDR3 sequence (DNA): TGTGCCAGTAGTAGGGGGACAGGGATGAACACCGGGGAGCTGTTTTTT. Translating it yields CASSRGTGMNTGELFF.

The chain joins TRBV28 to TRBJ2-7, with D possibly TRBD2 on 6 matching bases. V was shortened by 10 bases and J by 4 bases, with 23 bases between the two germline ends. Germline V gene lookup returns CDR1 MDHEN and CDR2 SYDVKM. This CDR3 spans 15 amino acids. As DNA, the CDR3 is TGTGCCACCCAAATACCGGGACTGCTAACTTACGAGCAGTACTTC. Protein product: CATQIPGLLTYEQYF.

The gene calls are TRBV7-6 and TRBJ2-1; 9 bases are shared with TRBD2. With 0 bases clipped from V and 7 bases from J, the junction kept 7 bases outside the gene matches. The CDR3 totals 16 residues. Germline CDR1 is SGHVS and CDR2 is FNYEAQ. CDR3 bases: TGTGCCAGCAGCTTAGCCCCCGGCGCGGGGGGGAATGAGCAGTTCTTC. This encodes CASSLAPGAGGNEQFF.

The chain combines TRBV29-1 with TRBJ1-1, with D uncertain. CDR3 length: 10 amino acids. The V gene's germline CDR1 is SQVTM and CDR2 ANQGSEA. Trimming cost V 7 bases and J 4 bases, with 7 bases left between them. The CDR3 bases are TGCAGCGGTCGAGGCACTGAAGCTTTCTTT. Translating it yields CSGRGTEAFF.

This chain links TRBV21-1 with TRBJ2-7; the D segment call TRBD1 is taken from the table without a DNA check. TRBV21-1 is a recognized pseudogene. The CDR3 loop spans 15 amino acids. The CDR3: CASSKVNRYRYEQYV. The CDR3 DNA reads TGTGCCAGCAGCAAAGTAAACCGGTACAGATACGAGCAGTACGTC.

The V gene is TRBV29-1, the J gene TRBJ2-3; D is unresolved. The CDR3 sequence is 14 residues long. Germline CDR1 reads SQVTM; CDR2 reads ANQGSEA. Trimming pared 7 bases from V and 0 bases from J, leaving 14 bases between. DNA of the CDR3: TGCAGCGCCATGACCGGAGTTAGCACAGATACGCAGTATTTT. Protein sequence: CSAMTGVSTDTQYF.

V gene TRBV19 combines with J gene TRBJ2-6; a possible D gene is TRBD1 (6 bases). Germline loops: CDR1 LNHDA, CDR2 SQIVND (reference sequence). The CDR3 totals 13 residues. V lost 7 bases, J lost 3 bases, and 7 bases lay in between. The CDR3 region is CASKQGGANVLTF. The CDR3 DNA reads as TGTGCCAGTAAACAGGGTGGGGCCAACGTCCTGACTTTC. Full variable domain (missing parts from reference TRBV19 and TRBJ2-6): DGGITQSPKYLFRKEGQNVTLSCEQNLNHDAMYWYRQDPGQGLRLIYYSQIVNDFQKGDIAEGYSVSREKKESFPLTVTSAQKNPTAFYLCASKQGGANVLTFGAGSRLTVL.

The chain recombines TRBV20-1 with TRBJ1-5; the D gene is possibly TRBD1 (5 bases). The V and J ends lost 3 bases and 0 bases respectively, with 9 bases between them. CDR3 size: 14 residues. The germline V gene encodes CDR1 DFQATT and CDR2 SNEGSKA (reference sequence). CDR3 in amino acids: CSASGQGSNQPQHF. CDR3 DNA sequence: TGCAGTGCTAGTGGGCAGGGTAGCAATCAGCCCCAGCATTTT.

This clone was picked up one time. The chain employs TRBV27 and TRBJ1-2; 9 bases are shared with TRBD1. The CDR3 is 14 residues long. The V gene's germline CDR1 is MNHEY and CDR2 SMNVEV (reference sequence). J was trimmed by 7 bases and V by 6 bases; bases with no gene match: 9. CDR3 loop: CASRETGGHIGYTF. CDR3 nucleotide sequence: TGTGCCAGCAGAGAGACAGGGGGTCACATTGGCTACACCTTC.

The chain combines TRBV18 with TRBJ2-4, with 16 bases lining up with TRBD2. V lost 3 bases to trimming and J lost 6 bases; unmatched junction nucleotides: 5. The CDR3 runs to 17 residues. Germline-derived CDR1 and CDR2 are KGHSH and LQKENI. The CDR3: CASSPAGTSGRVNIQYF. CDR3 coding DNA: TGTGCCAGCTCACCCGCCGGGACTAGCGGGAGGGTAAACATTCAGTACTTC.

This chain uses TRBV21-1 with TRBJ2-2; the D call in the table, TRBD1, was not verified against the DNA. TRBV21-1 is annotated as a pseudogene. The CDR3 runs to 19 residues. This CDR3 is CASSKKFPSQGALTGELFF. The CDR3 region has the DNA TGTGCCAGCAGCAAAAAATTCCCTTCACAGGGGGCCCTAACCGGGGAGCTGTTTTTT.

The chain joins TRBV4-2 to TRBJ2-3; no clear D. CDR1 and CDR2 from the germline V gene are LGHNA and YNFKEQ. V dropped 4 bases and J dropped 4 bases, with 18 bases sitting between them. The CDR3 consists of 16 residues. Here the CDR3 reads CASSPPPGLTSDTQYF. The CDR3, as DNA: TGTGCCAGCAGCCCTCCGCCGGGTCTCACATCAGATACGCAGTATTTT.

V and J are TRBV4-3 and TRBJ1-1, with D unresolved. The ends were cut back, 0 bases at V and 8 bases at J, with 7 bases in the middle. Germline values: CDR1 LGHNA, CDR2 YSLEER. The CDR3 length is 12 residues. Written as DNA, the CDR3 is TGCGCCAGCAGCCAAGATAGGCGGGAAGCTTTCTTT. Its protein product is CASSQDRREAFF.

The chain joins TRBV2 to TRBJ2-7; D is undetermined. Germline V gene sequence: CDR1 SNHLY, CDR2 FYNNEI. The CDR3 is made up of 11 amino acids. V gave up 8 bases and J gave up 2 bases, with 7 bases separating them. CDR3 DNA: TGTGCCAGCCTCTTCGCCTACGAGCAGTACTTC. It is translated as CASLFAYEQYF.

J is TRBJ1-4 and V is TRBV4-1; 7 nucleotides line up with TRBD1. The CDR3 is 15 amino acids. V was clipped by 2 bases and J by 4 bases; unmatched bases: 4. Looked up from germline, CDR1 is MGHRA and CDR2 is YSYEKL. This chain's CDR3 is CASSQQDRVNEKLFF. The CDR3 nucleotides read TGCGCCAGCAGCCAACAAGACAGGGTTAATGAAAAACTGTTTTTT.

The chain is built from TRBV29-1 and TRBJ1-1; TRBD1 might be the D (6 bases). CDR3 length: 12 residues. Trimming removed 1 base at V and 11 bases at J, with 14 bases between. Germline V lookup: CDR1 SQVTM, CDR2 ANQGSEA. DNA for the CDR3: TGCAGCGTTGAAGGAGGGGGTTTGGGGGCTTTCTTT. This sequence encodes CSVEGGGLGAFF.

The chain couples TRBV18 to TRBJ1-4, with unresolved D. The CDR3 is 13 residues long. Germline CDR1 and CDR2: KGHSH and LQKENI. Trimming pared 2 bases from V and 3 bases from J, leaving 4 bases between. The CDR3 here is CASSPAPNEKLFF. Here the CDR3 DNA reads TGTGCCAGCTCACCAGCGCCTAATGAAAAACTGTTTTTT.

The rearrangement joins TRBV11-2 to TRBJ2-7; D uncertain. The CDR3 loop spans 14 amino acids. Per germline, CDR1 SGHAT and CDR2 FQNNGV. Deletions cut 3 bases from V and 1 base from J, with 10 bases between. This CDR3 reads CASSFPGKSYEQYF. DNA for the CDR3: TGTGCCAGCAGCTTCCCGGGTAAATCCTACGAGCAGTACTTC. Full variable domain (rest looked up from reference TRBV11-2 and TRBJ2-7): EAGVAQSPRYKIIEKRQSVAFWCNPISGHATLYWYQQILGQGPKLLIQFQNNGVVDDSQLPKDRFSAERLKGVDSTLKIQPAKLEDSAVYLCASSFPGKSYEQYFGPGTRLTVT.

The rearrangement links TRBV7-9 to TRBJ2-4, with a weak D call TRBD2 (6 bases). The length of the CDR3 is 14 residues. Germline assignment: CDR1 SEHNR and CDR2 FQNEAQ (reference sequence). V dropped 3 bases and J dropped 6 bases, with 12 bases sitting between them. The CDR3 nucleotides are TGTGCCAGCAGCTTGGCCGGGACTCTAAACATTCAGTACTTC. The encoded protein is CASSLAGTLNIQYF.

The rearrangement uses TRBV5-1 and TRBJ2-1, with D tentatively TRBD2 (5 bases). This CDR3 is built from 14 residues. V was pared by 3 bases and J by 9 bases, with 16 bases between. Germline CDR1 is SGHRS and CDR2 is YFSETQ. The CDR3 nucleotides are TGCGCCAGCAGCTCGCGACCCCCTGGAGGTGAGCAGTTCTTC. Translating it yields CASSSRPPGGEQFF.

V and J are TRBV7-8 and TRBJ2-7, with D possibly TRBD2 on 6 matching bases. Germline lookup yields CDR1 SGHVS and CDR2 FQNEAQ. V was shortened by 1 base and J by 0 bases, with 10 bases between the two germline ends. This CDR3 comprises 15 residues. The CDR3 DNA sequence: TGTGCCAGCAGCTTAGTATTGCGGGGCTCCTACGAGCAGTACTTC. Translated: CASSLVLRGSYEQYF.

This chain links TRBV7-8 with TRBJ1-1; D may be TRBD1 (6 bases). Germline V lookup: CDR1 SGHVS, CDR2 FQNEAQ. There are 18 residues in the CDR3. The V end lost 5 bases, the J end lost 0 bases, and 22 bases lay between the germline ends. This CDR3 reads CASSLNAYRASLNTEAFF. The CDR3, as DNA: TGTGCCAGCAGCCTAAACGCCTACAGGGCCTCCCTGAACACTGAAGCTTTCTTT.

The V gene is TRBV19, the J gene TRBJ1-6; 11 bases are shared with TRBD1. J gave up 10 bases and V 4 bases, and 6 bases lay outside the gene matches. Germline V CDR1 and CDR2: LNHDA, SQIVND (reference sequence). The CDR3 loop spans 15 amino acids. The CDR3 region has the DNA TGTGCCAGTAGTACCGGACAGGGGGCAGGATCACCCCTCCACTTT. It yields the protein CASSTGQGAGSPLHF.

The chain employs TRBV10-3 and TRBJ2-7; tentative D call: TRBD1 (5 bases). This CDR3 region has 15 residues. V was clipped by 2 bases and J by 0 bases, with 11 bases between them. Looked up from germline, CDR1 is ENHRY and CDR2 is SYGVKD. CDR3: CAISERGGYSYEQYF. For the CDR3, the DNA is TGTGCCATCAGTGAGAGGGGCGGTTACTCCTACGAGCAGTACTTC.

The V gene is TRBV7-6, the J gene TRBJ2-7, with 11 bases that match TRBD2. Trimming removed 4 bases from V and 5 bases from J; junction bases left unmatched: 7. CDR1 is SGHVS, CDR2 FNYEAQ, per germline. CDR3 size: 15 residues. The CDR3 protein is CASSWGLAEFNEQYV. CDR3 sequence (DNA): TGTGCCAGCAGCTGGGGACTAGCGGAATTTAACGAGCAGTACGTC.

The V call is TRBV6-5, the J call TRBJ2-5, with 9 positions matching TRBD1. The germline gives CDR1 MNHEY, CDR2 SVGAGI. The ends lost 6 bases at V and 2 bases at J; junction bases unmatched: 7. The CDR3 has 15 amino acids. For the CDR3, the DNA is TGTGCCAGCAGCGAGGGACAGGGAGGTCAAGAGACCCAGTACTTC. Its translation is CASSEGQGGQETQYF.